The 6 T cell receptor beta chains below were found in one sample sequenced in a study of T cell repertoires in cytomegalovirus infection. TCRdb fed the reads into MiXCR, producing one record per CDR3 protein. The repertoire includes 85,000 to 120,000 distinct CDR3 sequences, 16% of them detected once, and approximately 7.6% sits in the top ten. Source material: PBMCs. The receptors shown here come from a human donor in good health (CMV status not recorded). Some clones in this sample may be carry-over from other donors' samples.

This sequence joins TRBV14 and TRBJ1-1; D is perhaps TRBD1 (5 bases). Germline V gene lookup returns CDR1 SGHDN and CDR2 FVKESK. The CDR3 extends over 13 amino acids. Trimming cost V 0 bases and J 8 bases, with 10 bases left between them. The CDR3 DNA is TGTGCCAGCAGCCAAGAAAGGGGATCGGAAGCTTTCTTT. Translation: CASSQERGSEAFF.

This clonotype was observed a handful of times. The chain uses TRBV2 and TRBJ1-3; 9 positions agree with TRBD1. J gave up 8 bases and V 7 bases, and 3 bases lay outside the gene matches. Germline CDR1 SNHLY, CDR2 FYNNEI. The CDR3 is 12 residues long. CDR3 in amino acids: CASNRGPDTIYF. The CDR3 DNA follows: TGTGCCAGCAACAGGGGGCCAGACACCATATATTTT.

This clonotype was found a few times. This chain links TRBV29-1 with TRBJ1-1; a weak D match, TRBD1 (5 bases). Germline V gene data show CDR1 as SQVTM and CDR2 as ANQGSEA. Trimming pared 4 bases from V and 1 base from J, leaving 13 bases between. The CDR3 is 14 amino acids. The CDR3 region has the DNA TGCAGCGTTGGAAATTCGCAGGGGAACACTGAAGCTTTCTTT. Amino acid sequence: CSVGNSQGNTEAFF. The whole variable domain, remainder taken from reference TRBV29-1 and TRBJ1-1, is SAVISQKPSRDICQRGTSLTIQCQVDSQVTMMFWYRQQPGQSLTLIATANQGSEATYESGFVIDKFPISRPNLTFSTLTVSNMSPEDSSIYLCSVGNSQGNTEAFFGQGTRLTVV.

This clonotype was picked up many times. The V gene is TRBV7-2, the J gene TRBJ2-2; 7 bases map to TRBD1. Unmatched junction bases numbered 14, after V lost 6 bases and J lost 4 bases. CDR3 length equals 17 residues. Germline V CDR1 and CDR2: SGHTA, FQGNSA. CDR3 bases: TGTGCCAGCAGACCGACAGGGAAGCTTCTGGGCACCGGGGAGCTGTTTTTT. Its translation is CASRPTGKLLGTGELFF.

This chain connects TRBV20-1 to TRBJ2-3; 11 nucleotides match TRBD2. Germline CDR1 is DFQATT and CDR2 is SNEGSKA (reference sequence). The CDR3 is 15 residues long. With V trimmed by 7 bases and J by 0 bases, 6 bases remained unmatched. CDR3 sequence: CSVAGTSGSTDTQYF. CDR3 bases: TGCAGTGTTGCCGGGACTAGCGGCAGCACAGATACGCAGTATTTT.

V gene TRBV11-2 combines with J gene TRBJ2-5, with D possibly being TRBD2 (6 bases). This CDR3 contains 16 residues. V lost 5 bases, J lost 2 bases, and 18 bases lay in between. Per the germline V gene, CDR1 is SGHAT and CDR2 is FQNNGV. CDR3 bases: TGTGCCAGCAGCCCACCACCGACGGGGGTTCAAGAGACCCAGTACTTC. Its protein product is CASSPPPTGVQETQYF.